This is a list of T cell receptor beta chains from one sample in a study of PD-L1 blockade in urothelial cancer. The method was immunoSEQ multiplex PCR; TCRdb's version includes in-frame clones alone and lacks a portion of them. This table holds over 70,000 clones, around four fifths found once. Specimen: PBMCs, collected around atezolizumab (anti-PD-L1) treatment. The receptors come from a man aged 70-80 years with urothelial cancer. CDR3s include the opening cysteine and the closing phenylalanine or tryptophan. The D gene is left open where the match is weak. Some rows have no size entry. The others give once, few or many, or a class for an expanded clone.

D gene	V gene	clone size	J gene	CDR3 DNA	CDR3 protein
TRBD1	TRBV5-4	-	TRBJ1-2	TGTGCCAGCACCCTGACAGGGACAGACTATGGCTACACCTTC	CASTLTGTDYGYTF
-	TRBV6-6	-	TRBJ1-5	TGTGCCAGCAGGCGGGCCAGTGACGACAATCAGCCCCAGCATTTT	CASRRASDDNQPQHF
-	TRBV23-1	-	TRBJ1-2	TGCGCCAGCAGTTGGAGGTTCCTCTATGGCTACACCTTC	CASSWRFLYGYTF
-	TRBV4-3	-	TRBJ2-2	TGCGCCAGCAGCCAAGCAAGCGTAGACACCGGGGAGCTGTTTTTT	CASSQASVDTGELFF
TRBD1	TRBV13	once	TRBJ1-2	TGTGCCAGCAGCTCGGACAGGGGGAATTCCTATGGCTACACCTTC	CASSSDRGNSYGYTF
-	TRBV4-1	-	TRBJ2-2	TGCGCCAGCAGCCAAGTGCTAGGAACCACCGGGGAGCTGTTTTTT	CASSQVLGTTGELFF
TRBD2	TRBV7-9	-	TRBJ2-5	TGTGCCAGCAGCTTAGGGACTAGCGGGAAACCGGAGACCCAGTACTTC	CASSLGTSGKPETQYF
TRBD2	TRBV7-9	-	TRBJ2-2	TGTGCCAGCAGCTCCCTAGGACTAGCGGAAACGAACACCGGGGAGCTGTTTTTT	CASSSLGLAETNTGELFF
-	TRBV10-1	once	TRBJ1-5	TGCGCCAGCAGAACAGGTCCTAATCAGCCCCAGCATTTT	CASRTGPNQPQHF
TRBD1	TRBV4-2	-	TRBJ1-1	TGTGCCAGCAGCCTAAACCCTGGGTGGGGACAGGGTGAAGCTTTCTTT	CASSLNPGWGQGEAFF
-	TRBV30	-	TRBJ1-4	TGTGCCTGGGACAGGAATGAAAAACTGTTTTTT	CAWDRNEKLFF
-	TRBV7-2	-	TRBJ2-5	TGTGCCAGCAGCCCCCTGGGGGCGGGAGCTGGTGAGACCCAGTACTTC	CASSPLGAGAGETQYF
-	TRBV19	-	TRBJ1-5	TGTGCCAGTAGTATAGCCGGGAGAAGCAATCAGCCCCAGCATTTT	CASSIAGRSNQPQHF
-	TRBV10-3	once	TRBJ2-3	TGTGCCATCAGTGAGTCGACAGCCACAGATACGCAGTATTTT	CAISESTATDTQYF
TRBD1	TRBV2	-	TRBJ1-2	TGTGCCAGCAGGGACAGGGAGGAAGATGGCTACACCTTC	CASRDREEDGYTF
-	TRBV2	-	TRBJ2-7	TGTGCCAGCTTTTCAGCGTCCCACGAGCAGTACTTC	CASFSASHEQYF
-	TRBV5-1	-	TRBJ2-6	TGCGCCAGCAGCCTTTCTAGTACCGGGGCCAACGTCCTGACTTTC	CASSLSSTGANVLTF
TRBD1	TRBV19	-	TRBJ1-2	TGTGCCAGTAGTTGGGACAGGGATAGTGGCTACACCTTC	CASSWDRDSGYTF
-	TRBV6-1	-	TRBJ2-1	TGTGCCAGCAGTGTAAAAGGGGGGGGGCAGGGAAGGAGTGAGCAGTTCTTC	CASSVKGGGQGRSEQFF
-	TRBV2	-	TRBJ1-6	TGTGCCACAATACGGGGGGGGCAAAATTCACCCCTCCACTTT	CATIRGGQNSPLHF
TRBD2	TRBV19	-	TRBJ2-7	TGTGCCAGTAGTCCACGAGCGGGGGCGAAAGACGAGCAGTACTTC	CASSPRAGAKDEQYF
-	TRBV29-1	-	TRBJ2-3	TGCAGCGTTGACTCCGGGAACACAGATACGCAGTATTTT	CSVDSGNTDTQYF
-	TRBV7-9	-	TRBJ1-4	TGTGCCAGCAACCCCCGAGGGGGGGATGAAAAACTGTTTTTT	CASNPRGGDEKLFF
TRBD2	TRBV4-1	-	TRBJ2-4	TGCGCCAGCAGCCAAGATTCGGAGCGGGAGGGCCTCCAAAACATTCAGTACTTC	CASSQDSEREGLQNIQYF
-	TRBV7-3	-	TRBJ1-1	TGTGCCAGCAGCTACAGGCCGAACACTGAAGCTTTCTTT	CASSYRPNTEAFF
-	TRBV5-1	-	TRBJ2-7	TGCGCCAGCAGCACGGTTGCGACAGCCCCCCCCTACGAGCAGTACTTC	CASSTVATAPPYEQYF
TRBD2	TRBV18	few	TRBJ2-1	TGTGCCAGCTCCCAACTAGCGGGAGGGTACAATGAGCAGTTCTTC	CASSQLAGGYNEQFF
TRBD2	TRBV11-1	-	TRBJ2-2	TGTGCCAGCAGCCCTGACAGCGGGAGAGACACCGGGGAGCTGTTTTTT	CASSPDSGRDTGELFF
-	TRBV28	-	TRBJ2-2	TGTGCCAGCAGTTTACATGAGGGTGTCGGGGAGCTGTTTTTT	CASSLHEGVGELFF
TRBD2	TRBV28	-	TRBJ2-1	TGTGCCAGCAGCTCACTGGGTACTAGCGGGAGAGGCAATGAGCAGTTCTTC	CASSSLGTSGRGNEQFF
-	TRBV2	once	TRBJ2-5	TGTGCCAGCAGTAAGGAGGGGAGGGAGACCCAGTACTTC	CASSKEGRETQYF
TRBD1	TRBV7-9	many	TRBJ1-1	TGTGCCAGCAGCTCGGGACAGCAGAACACTGAAGCTTTCTTT	CASSSGQQNTEAFF